The source of this T cell receptor (beta chain) is a study of glioma-infiltrating T cells. Findings and caveats of the study: Non-neoplastic patients had below-expected tissue-blood divergence, while all gliomas exceeded expectation.

This clonotype has ten or more counts. Its antigen is undetermined. Trimming pared 0 bases from V and 2 bases from J, leaving 7 bases between. This CDR3 spans 14 amino acids. Germline lookup yields CDR1 DFQATT and CDR2 SNEGSKA (reference sequence). The iRepertoire nested amplicon-rescue multiplex PCR amplified TCR alpha and beta CDR3s from RNA. Input was roughly 85-400 ng of tissue mRNA or PBMC total RNA. From the multiplex PCR reads, TCRdb called clonotypes with MiXCR, one entry per CDR3 protein. Among fewer than 200,000 distinct CDR3 sequences listed, around 30% were seen once. The receptor comes from a human donor with low-grade glioma or glioblastoma, undergoing nonglioma brain surgery, or in good health (not recorded which). The material sequenced was glioma tissue, nonneoplastic brain tissue, or PBMCs (not recorded which). The J gene is TRBJ2-2, the V gene TRBV20-1, with TRBD2 as a possible D gene (5 bases). The CDR3 DNA reads as TGCAGTGCTAGAGACCGGGATAACACCGGGGAGCTGTTTTTT. It translates to CSARDRDNTGELFF.